One and the same sample provided the 24 T cell receptor beta chains below, sequenced in a study of Ad26.COV2.S vaccination and SARS-CoV-2 variants. Using immunoSEQ multiplex PCR, the repertoire was profiled, and TCRdb retains in-frame clones only, with some absent. The sample contains about 400,000 clones, 80% to 90% of which appear only once. Documented treatment: roughly 20 received Ad26.COV2.S at low or high dose, single or two shots; roughly five received placebo; per-sample allocation not given. The samples were gathered on day 63 after the first injection of vaccine or placebo. The sequenced sample was peripheral blood, obtained in a trial of Ad26.COV2.S vaccine versus placebo. These receptors originate from a person aged 18-60 years who received the Ad26.COV2.S COVID-19 vaccine or a placebo.

This rearrangement joins TRBV19 to TRBJ1-2; possibly TRBD1 for D (6 bases). Per the germline V gene, CDR1 is LNHDA and CDR2 is SQIVND (reference sequence). Trimming stripped 6 bases from V and 1 base from J, with 9 bases between. This CDR3 contains 13 residues. CDR3 region: CASRVQGNYGYTF. The CDR3 DNA follows: TGTGCCAGTAGGGTACAGGGTAACTATGGCTACACCTTC.

The J gene is TRBJ1-5, the V gene TRBV4-3, with D perhaps TRBD1 (6 bases). CDR1 LGHNA and CDR2 YSLEER come from the germline V gene. The CDR3 sequence is 16 residues long. The germline V and J ends were trimmed by 1 base and 6 bases, with 16 bases remaining between them. The CDR3 region has the DNA TGCGCCAGCAGCCAAGTTTTGGACAGTCGTCGTCAGCCCCAGCATTTT. Its translation is CASSQVLDSRRQPQHF.

This chain uses TRBV24-1 with TRBJ1-1, with 9 bases that match TRBD1. The germline V gene encodes CDR1 KGHDR and CDR2 SFDVKD. Germline trimming cut 4 bases from V and 5 bases from J; bases unmatched to any gene: 4. CDR3 length: 14 amino acids. The CDR3 sequence is CATSDAGTGTEAFF. In DNA form, the CDR3 reads TGTGCCACCAGTGACGCCGGGACAGGGACTGAAGCTTTCTTT.

This clone was recorded once. This chain uses TRBV27 with TRBJ1-6, with a tentative D call TRBD1 (5 bases). The CDR3 is made up of 14 amino acids. V shed 4 bases and J shed 8 bases, with 12 bases lying between them. In germline, CDR1 is MNHEY, CDR2 SMNVEV (reference sequence). This chain's CDR3 is CASSYGGGYSPLHF. The CDR3 region has the DNA TGTGCCAGCAGTTATGGGGGGGGGTATTCACCCCTCCACTTT.

The DNA for the CDR3 is TGTGCCAGCAGCAAGTGTCCCTTAGGCCCCAGGGGAACTAATGAAAAACTGTTTTTT. Its translation is CASSKCPLGPRGTNEKLFF. V and J are TRBV21-1 and TRBJ1-4; the table's D call, TRBD1, was not checked against the DNA. TRBV21-1 is given as a pseudogene. The length of the CDR3 is 19 residues.

This sequence joins TRBV7-3 and TRBJ2-3; the D gene is possibly TRBD1 (6 bases). The CDR3 has 13 amino acids. The germline V gene encodes CDR1 SGHTA and CDR2 FQGTGA. Trimming shortened V by 6 bases and J by 3 bases, and 10 bases separated the two germline ends. CDR3 sequence: CASRPTGTDTQYF. CDR3 nucleotides: TGTGCCAGCAGGCCTACAGGGACAGATACGCAGTATTTT. Complete variable domain (other parts from reference TRBV7-3 and TRBJ2-3): GAGVSQTPSNKVTEKGKYVELRCDPISGHTALYWYRQSLGQGPEFLIYFQGTGAADDSGLPNDRFFAVRPEGSVSTLKIQRTERGDSAVYLCASRPTGTDTQYFGPGTRLTVL.

This chain uses TRBV5-1 with TRBJ2-6; possible D gene TRBD2, 5 bases. Trimming stripped 0 bases from V and 2 bases from J, with 9 bases between. This CDR3 region has 16 residues. Germline CDR1 SGHRS, CDR2 YFSETQ. The CDR3 reads CASSLDPRAGANVLTF. Here the CDR3 DNA reads TGCGCCAGCAGCTTGGACCCGAGGGCTGGGGCCAACGTCCTGACTTTC.

CDR3: CASTPSGGSSYEQYF. The DNA of the CDR3 is TGTGCCAGTACCCCGAGCGGGGGGAGCTCCTACGAGCAGTACTTC. The gene calls are TRBV19 and TRBJ2-7; 9 nucleotides align to TRBD2. Per germline, CDR1 LNHDA and CDR2 SQIVND (reference sequence). Losses at the gene ends were 7 bases for V and 0 bases for J; bases not matched to a gene: 7. The CDR3 consists of 15 residues.

V usage is TRBV29-1 and J usage is TRBJ1-2; D not resolved. Germline V CDR1 and CDR2: SQVTM, ANQGSEA. Trimming removed 0 bases at V and 4 bases at J, with 6 bases between. CDR3 length equals 12 residues. The CDR3 DNA follows: TGCAGCGTTGAAGATAGGTCCTATGGCTACACCTTC. Residues: CSVEDRSYGYTF.

V usage is TRBV11-3 and J usage is TRBJ1-1; D call uncertain. V was shortened by 2 bases and J by 6 bases, with 19 bases between the two germline ends. The CDR3 consists of 16 residues. The germline V gene encodes CDR1 SGHNT and CDR2 YENEEA. CDR3 nucleotide sequence: TGTGCCAGCAGCTTATTCCAATGGGAATTCGGCTCTGAAGCTTTCTTT. The encoded protein is CASSLFQWEFGSEAFF.

In this sample, this clone turned up once. The CDR3: CASSLHENEQFF. CDR3 sequence (DNA): TGCGCCAGCAGTTTACATGAGAATGAGCAGTTCTTC. The rearrangement links TRBV4-1 to TRBJ2-1, with no clear D. The CDR3 contains 12 residues. V dropped 6 bases and J dropped 7 bases, with 10 bases sitting between them. CDR1 MGHRA and CDR2 YSYEKL come from the germline V gene.

This clone was picked up one time. This chain uses TRBV6-5 with TRBJ2-1, with TRBD2 identical over 11 bases. V trimming: 5 bases; J trimming: 5 bases; junction bases outside the gene matches: 5. This CDR3 has 15 amino acids. Germline assignment: CDR1 MNHEY and CDR2 SVGAGI. CDR3 region: CASSTGTSGDNEQFF. The CDR3 DNA reads as TGTGCCAGCAGTACCGGGACTAGCGGAGACAATGAGCAGTTCTTC.

The gene calls are TRBV4-3 and TRBJ2-1; 11 bases align to TRBD2. CDR1 and CDR2 from the germline V gene are LGHNA and YSLEER. Losses at the gene ends were 2 bases for V and 8 bases for J; bases not matched to a gene: 5. CDR3 length: 15 amino acids. The CDR3 reads CASSQLAGGWYEQFF. CDR3 nucleotide sequence: TGCGCCAGCAGCCAACTAGCGGGGGGCTGGTATGAGCAGTTCTTC.

V gene TRBV12-5 combines with J gene TRBJ2-3; D perhaps matches TRBD2 (5 bases). From germline, CDR1 is LGHNT and CDR2 FRNRAP. The V and J ends lost 3 bases and 5 bases respectively, with 6 bases between them. The CDR3 has 12 residues. The CDR3 region is CASGLAVDTQYF. DNA of the CDR3: TGTGCTAGTGGTTTAGCGGTAGATACGCAGTATTTT.

The rearrangement links TRBV10-1 to TRBJ1-2; 10 positions agree with TRBD1. CDR3 length: 13 residues. Trimming at V came to 4 bases and at J to 5 bases, leaving 1 base not matched to a gene. CDR1 and CDR2 (germline): WNHNN, SYGVQD (reference sequence). The CDR3 bases are TGCGCCAGCAGTGCGGGACAGGGGTATGGCTACACCTTC. Protein sequence: CASSAGQGYGYTF.

This rearrangement joins TRBV7-2 to TRBJ2-6, with 9 bases matching TRBD1. Germline trimming cut 4 bases from V and 17 bases from J; bases unmatched to any gene: 12. The CDR3 contains 14 residues. The germline V gene encodes CDR1 SGHTA and CDR2 FQGNSA. The CDR3 nucleotides are TGTGCCAGCAGCTCTTACCGGGACAGGGCCCCCGTGACTTTC. Residues: CASSSYRDRAPVTF.

This clone was seen a few times. The chain employs TRBV3-1 (or the pseudogene TRBV3-2) and TRBJ2-1; 8 bases are a match to TRBD2. V lost 1 base and J lost 5; bases outside the gene matches: 4. Germline loops: CDR1 LGHDT, CDR2 YNNKEL (reference sequence). The CDR3 has 15 residues. This chain's CDR3 is CASSQVAGFNNEQFF. The CDR3 nucleotides read TGTGCCAGCAGCCAAGTAGCGGGATTCAACAATGAGCAGTTCTTC.

The chain carries TRBV5-1 and TRBJ2-3; D is unclear. V was trimmed by 0 bases and J by 0 bases, leaving 8 bases between them. This CDR3 contains 15 residues. Germline V gene data show CDR1 as SGHRS and CDR2 as YFSETQ. CDR3 sequence: CASSLGPSSTDTQYF. CDR3 bases: TGCGCCAGCAGCTTGGGGCCCTCTAGCACAGATACGCAGTATTTT.

The chain employs TRBV5-5 and TRBJ1-5; TRBD1 agrees at 7 bases. The CDR3 contains 16 residues. The trim removed 0 bases at V and 6 bases at J, leaving 9 bases unmatched. Germline V CDR1 and CDR2: SGHKS, YYEKEE (reference sequence). The CDR3 coding sequence is TGTGCCAGCAGCTTGGAAGGGGGCAGGGCCCTTCAGCCCCAGCATTTT. Translated: CASSLEGGRALQPQHF.

The CDR3, as DNA: TGTGCCAGTAGTATAGATAGGGGGCTCGTGCTGGAGCAGTTCTTC. It yields the protein CASSIDRGLVLEQFF. V is TRBV19 and J is TRBJ2-1; 7 nucleotides match TRBD1. Germline loops: CDR1 LNHDA, CDR2 SQIVND (reference sequence). J gave up 10 bases and V 0 bases, and 9 bases lay outside the gene matches. The CDR3 has 15 amino acids.

For the CDR3, the DNA is TGTGCTAGTGGCTGGGCCGATACGCAGTATTTT. Protein: CASGWADTQYF. The chain employs TRBV12-5 and TRBJ2-3; no firm D call. Germline CDR1 is LGHNT and CDR2 is FRNRAP. CDR3 length equals 11 residues. V lost 6 bases and J lost 6, with 7 bases in between.

The chain is built from TRBV7-3 and TRBJ2-6; D uncertain. Germline CDR1 SGHTA, CDR2 FQGTGA. The CDR3 has 15 amino acids. With 5 bases removed from V and 0 bases from J, the gap between germline ends came to 8 bases. The CDR3 is CASSPPYSGANVLTF. DNA for the CDR3: TGTGCCAGCAGCCCCCCGTACTCTGGGGCCAACGTCCTGACTTTC. The whole variable domain, filled in from reference TRBV7-3 and TRBJ2-6, reads GAGVSQTPSNKVTEKGKYVELRCDPISGHTALYWYRQSLGQGPEFLIYFQGTGAADDSGLPNDRFFAVRPEGSVSTLKIQRTERGDSAVYLCASSPPYSGANVLTFGAGSRLTVL.

The chain is built from TRBV20-1 and TRBJ1-2; no firm D call. CDR1 is DFQATT and CDR2 is SNEGSKA in the germline V gene (reference sequence). V lost 5 bases and J lost 4, with 8 bases in between. The CDR3 consists of 11 residues. CDR3: CSAPDGYGYTF. The CDR3 nucleotides read TGCAGTGCTCCGGACGGCTATGGCTACACCTTC.

The V gene is TRBV3-1 (or the pseudogene TRBV3-2), the J gene TRBJ2-2, with D unresolved. The CDR3 runs to 17 residues. Trimming took 1 base from V and 8 from J, leaving 20 bases between them. In germline, CDR1 is LGHDT, CDR2 YNNKEL (reference sequence). CDR3 sequence (DNA): TGTGCCAGCAGCCAAGTAAACGCCAGGCGAACAAGGGGGGAGCTGTTTTTT. Translation: CASSQVNARRTRGELFF.